Listed below are T cell receptor beta chains from one sample, sequenced in a study of blood T cell repertoires in COVID-19. Sequenced by immunoSEQ multiplex PCR; TCRdb stores in-frame clones only, minus some. This sample has roughly 70,000 clones, with 80% to 90% found just once. The sequenced sample was peripheral blood. The origin of the receptors is an elderly man with acute or convalescent COVID-19. Each CDR3 is given with its conserved first and last residue. The D gene is left open where the match is weak. Not all rows give a size; the values are once, few, many and, for expanded clones, a class.

j_call v_call clone_size d_call cdr3_aa cdr3_nt
TRBJ1-6 TRBV2 . . CASSETVSSYNSPLHF TGTGCCAGCAGTGAGACAGTGAGCTCCTATAATTCACCCCTCCACTTT
TRBJ2-2 TRBV7-2 . TRBD2 CASSLPPGGITGELFF TGTGCCAGCAGCTTACCCCCGGGAGGAATAACCGGGGAGCTGTTTTTT
TRBJ2-1 TRBV7-3 . TRBD2 CASSQLPGLAGDNEQFF TGTGCCAGCAGCCAACTGCCGGGACTAGCGGGAGACAATGAGCAGTTCTTC
TRBJ1-4 TRBV4-2 . . CASSPGVEAFATNEKLFF TGTGCCAGCAGCCCTGGAGTGGAGGCCTTTGCAACTAATGAAAAACTGTTTTTT
TRBJ2-3 TRBV19 . TRBD2 CASSMGRTSGGDTQYF TGTGCCAGTAGTATGGGAAGGACTAGCGGGGGGGATACGCAGTATTTT
TRBJ1-2 TRBV24-1 . . CATSGWDTDYGYTF TGTGCCACCAGTGGTTGGGACACTGACTATGGCTACACCTTC
TRBJ1-2 TRBV11-2 . . CASSLEAGPNYGYTF TGTGCCAGCAGCTTAGAGGCAGGTCCTAACTATGGCTACACCTTC
TRBJ1-1 TRBV6-5 few TRBD1 CASSYGDRDNTEAFF TGTGCCAGCAGTTACGGGGACAGGGATAACACTGAAGCTTTCTTT
TRBJ1-2 TRBV6-1 . . CASSDRWARPDDYTF TGTGCCAGCAGTGATCGTTGGGCACGACCGGATGACTACACCTTC
TRBJ2-6 TRBV7-9 . TRBD2 CASSYRAGGQASGANVLTF TGTGCCAGCAGCTATCGAGCGGGGGGGCAAGCCTCTGGGGCCAACGTCCTGACTTTC
TRBJ1-1 TRBV25-1 . . CASSHGNTEAFF TGTGCCAGCAGTCACGGGAACACTGAAGCTTTCTTT
TRBJ1-2 TRBV18 . . CASSLQGEGSGYTF TGTGCCAGCTCCCTACAGGGAGAGGGGTCTGGCTACACCTTC
TRBJ2-7 TRBV5-4 . TRBD2 CASSSPGTSSYEQYF TGTGCCAGCAGCTCCCCCGGGACTAGTTCCTACGAGCAGTACTTC
TRBJ1-1 TRBV29-1 . TRBD1 CSVGTGVNTEAFF TGCAGCGTTGGGACAGGGGTTAACACTGAAGCTTTCTTT
TRBJ2-3 TRBV7-8 once TRBD1 CASSMDRATDTQYF TGTGCCAGCAGCATGGACAGGGCGACAGATACGCAGTATTTT
TRBJ2-5 TRBV5-6 . TRBD2 CASSLVPSGKETQYF TGTGCCAGCAGCTTGGTCCCTAGCGGTAAAGAGACCCAGTACTTC
TRBJ1-1 TRBV3-1/TRBV3-2 . . CASSQRGSNTEAFF TGTGCCAGCAGCCAACGGGGTTCCAACACTGAAGCTTTCTTT
TRBJ2-3 TRBV12-5 . TRBD2 CASGPREGRTDTQYF TGTGCTAGTGGACCTCGGGAGGGGCGCACAGATACGCAGTATTTT
TRBJ2-3 TRBV6-1 . . CASSGRNRDVTDTQYF TGTGCCAGCAGTGGGCGGAACAGGGACGTGACAGATACGCAGTATTTT
TRBJ1-2 TRBV27 . TRBD1 CASRLGIGTDRGRGYTF TGTGCCAGCAGACTCGGTATAGGCACGGACAGGGGCCGGGGCTACACCTTC
TRBJ2-7 TRBV6-5 once TRBD1 CASSSRQGKVAEQYF TGTGCCAGCAGTTCCCGACAGGGCAAGGTAGCGGAGCAGTACTTC
TRBJ1-4 TRBV10-3 . . CAIVKDRINEKLFF TGTGCCATCGTTAAGGACAGAATTAATGAAAAACTGTTTTTT
TRBJ1-3 TRBV30 . . CAWSVRRRVGNTIYF TGTGCCTGGAGTGTAAGGCGCAGGGTCGGAAACACCATATATTTT
TRBJ1-1 TRBV29-1 . TRBD1 CSVAGQGARTEAFF TGCAGCGTTGCCGGACAGGGGGCGCGCACTGAAGCTTTCTTT
TRBJ2-1 TRBV2 . . CASSRGTAYNEQFF TGTGCCAGCAGCCGCGGCACCGCCTACAATGAGCAGTTCTTC
TRBJ1-1 TRBV6-6 . TRBD1 CASSYKTGVTEAFF TGTGCCAGCAGTTACAAAACAGGGGTAACTGAAGCTTTCTTT
TRBJ1-2 TRBV29-1 . TRBD1 CSVAGTGNGYTF TGCAGCGTGGCCGGGACAGGGAACGGCTACACCTTC
TRBJ2-7 TRBV19 once TRBD2 CASSPGREFYEQYF TGTGCCAGTAGTCCAGGGAGGGAGTTCTACGAGCAGTACTTC